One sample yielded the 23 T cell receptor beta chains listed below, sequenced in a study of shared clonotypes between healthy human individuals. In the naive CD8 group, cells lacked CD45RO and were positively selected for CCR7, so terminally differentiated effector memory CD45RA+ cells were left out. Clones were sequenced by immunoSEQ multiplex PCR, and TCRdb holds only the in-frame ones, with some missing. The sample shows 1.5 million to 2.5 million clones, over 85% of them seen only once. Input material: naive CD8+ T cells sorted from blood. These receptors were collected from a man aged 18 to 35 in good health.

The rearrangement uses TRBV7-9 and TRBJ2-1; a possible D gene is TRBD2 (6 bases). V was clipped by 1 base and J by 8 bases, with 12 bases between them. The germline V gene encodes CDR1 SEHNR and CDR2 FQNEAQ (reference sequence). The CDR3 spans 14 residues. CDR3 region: CASSLVGGSDEQFF. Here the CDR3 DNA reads TGTGCCAGCAGCTTAGTCGGGGGATCCGATGAGCAGTTCTTC.

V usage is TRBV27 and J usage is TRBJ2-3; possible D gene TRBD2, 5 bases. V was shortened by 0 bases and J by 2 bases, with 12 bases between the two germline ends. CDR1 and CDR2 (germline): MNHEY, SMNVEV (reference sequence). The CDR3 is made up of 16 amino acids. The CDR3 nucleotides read TGTGCCAGCAGTTTATCCCCCGGACTGTACACAGATACGCAGTATTTT. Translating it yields CASSLSPGLYTDTQYF.

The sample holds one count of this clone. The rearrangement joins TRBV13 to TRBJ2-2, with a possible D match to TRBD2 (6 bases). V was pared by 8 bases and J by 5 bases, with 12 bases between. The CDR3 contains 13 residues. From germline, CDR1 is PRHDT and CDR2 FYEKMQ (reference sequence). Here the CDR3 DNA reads TGTGCCAGCTCCCAAGGAGGGACCGGGGAGCTGTTTTTT. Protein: CASSQGGTGELFF.

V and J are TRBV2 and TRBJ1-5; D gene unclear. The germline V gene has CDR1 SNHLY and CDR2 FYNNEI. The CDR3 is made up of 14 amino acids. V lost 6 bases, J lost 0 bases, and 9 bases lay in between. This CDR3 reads CASSNIDSNQPQHF. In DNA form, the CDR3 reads TGTGCCAGCAGCAATATTGATAGCAATCAGCCCCAGCATTTT.

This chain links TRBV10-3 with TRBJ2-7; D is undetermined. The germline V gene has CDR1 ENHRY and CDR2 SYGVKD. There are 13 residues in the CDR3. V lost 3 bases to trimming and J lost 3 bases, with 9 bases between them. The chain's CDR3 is CAISDHTHYEQYF. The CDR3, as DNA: TGTGCCATCAGTGATCACACCCACTACGAGCAGTACTTC.

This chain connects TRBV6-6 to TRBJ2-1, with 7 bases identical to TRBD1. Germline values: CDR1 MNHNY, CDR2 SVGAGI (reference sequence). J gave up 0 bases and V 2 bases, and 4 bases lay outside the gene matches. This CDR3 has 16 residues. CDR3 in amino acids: CASSYTGASSYNEQFF. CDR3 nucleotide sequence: TGTGCCAGCAGTTACACAGGGGCCTCCTCCTACAATGAGCAGTTCTTC.

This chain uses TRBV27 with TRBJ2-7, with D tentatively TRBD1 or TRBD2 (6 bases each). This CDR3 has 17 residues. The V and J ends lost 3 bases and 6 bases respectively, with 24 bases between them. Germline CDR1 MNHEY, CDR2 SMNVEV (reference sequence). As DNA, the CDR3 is TGTGCCAGCAGTTTGGGGGGCGGGAAGCGGTCTCCCTCCGAGCAGTACTTC. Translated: CASSLGGGKRSPSEQYF.

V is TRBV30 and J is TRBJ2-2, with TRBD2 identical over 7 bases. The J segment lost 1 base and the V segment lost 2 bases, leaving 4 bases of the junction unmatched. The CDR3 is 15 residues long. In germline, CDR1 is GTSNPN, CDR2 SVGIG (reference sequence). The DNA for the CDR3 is TGTGCCTGGAGTAGCGGGACCGAGAACACCGGGGAGCTGTTTTTT. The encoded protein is CAWSSGTENTGELFF.

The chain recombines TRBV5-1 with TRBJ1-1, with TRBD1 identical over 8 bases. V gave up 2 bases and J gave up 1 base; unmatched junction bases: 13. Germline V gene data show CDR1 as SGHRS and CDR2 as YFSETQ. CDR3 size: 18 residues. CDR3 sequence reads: CASSFSTKTGETNTEAFF. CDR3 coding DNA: TGCGCCAGCAGCTTTTCCACCAAGACAGGGGAAACGAACACTGAAGCTTTCTTT. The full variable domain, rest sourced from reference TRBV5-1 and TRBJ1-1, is KAGVTQTPRYLIKTRGQQVTLSCSPISGHRSVSWYQQTPGQGLQFLFEYFSETQRNKGNFPGRFSGRQFSNSRSEMNVSTLELGDSALYLCASSFSTKTGETNTEAFFGQGTRLTVV.

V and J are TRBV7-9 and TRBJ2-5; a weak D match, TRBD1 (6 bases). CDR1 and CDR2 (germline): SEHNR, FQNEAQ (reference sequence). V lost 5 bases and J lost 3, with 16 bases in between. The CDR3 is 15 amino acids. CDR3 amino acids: CASSQSTGLKETQYF. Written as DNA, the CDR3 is TGTGCCAGCAGCCAAAGCACAGGGTTAAAAGAGACCCAGTACTTC.

CDR3 sequence (DNA): TGCGCCAGCAGCCAAGATGAAAGAAGCAATCAGCCCCAGCATTTT. This codes for CASSQDERSNQPQHF. The rearrangement links TRBV4-1 to TRBJ1-5; D remains unclear. Looked up from germline, CDR1 is MGHRA and CDR2 is YSYEKL. Trimming stripped 0 bases from V and 1 base from J, with 7 bases between. The CDR3 spans 15 residues.

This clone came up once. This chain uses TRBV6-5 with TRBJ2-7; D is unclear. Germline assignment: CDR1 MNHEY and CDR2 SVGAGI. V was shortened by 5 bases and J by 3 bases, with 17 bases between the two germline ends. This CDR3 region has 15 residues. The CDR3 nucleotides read TGTGCCAGCAGTCCAGGACCCGAGTCCCACTACGAGCAGTACTTC. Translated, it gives CASSPGPESHYEQYF.

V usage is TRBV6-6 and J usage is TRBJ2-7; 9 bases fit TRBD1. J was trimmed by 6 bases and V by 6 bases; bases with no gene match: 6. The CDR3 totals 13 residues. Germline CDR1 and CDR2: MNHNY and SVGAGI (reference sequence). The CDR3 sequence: CASRSGTGSEQYF. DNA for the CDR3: TGTGCCAGCAGATCCGGGACAGGGAGCGAGCAGTACTTC.

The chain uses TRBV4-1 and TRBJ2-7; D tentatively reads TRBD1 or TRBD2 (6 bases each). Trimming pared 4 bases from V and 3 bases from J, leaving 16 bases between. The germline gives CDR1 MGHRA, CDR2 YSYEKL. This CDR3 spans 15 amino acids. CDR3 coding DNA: TGCGCCAGCAGCCTCGGTTTGGGGGGCATCTACGAGCAGTACTTC. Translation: CASSLGLGGIYEQYF.

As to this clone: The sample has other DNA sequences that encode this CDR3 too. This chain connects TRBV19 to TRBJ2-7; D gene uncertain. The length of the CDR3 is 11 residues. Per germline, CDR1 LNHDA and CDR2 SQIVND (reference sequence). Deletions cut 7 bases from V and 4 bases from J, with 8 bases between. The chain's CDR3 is CASTDNYEQYF. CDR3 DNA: TGTGCCAGTACCGATAATTACGAGCAGTACTTC. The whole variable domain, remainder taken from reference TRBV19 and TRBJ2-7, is DGGITQSPKYLFRKEGQNVTLSCEQNLNHDAMYWYRQDPGQGLRLIYYSQIVNDFQKGDIAEGYSVSREKKESFPLTVTSAQKNPTAFYLCASTDNYEQYFGPGTRLTVT.

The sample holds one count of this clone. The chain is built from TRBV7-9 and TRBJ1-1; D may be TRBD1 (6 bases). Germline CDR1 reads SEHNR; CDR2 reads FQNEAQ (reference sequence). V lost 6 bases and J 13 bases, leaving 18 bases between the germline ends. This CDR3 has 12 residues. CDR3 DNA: TGTGCCAGCAGTCTACCCGGGACAAGTTTTTTCTTT. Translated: CASSLPGTSFFF.

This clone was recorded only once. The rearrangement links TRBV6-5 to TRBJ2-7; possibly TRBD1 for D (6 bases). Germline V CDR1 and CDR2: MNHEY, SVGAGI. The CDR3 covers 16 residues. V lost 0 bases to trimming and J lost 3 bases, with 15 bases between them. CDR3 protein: CASSYSMGAVGYEQYF. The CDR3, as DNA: TGTGCCAGCAGTTACTCGATGGGGGCGGTGGGCTACGAGCAGTACTTC.

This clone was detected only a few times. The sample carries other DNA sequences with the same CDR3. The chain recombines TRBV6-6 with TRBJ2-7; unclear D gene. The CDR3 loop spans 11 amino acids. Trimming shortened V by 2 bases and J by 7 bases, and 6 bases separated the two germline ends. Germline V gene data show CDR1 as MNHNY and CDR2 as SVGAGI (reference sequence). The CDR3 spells CASSYLGEQYF. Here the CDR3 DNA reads TGTGCCAGCAGTTACCTCGGGGAGCAGTACTTC.

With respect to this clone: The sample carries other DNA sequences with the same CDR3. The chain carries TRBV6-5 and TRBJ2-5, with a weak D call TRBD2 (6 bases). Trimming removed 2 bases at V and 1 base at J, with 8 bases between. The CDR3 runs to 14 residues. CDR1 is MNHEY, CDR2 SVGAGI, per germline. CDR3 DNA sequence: TGTGCCAGCAGTTACGCGGGAAGCCAAGAGACCCAGTACTTC. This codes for CASSYAGSQETQYF.

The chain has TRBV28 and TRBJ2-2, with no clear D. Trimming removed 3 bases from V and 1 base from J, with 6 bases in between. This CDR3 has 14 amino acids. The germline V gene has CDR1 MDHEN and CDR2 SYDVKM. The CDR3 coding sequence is TGTGCCAGCAGTTTCCACAGGAACACCGGGGAGCTGTTTTTT. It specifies CASSFHRNTGELFF.

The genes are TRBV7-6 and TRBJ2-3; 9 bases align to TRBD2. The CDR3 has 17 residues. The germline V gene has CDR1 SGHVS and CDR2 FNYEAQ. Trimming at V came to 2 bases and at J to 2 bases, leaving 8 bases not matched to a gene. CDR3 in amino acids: CASSLTNSGGLTDTQYF. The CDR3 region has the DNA TGTGCCAGCAGCTTAACTAATAGCGGGGGCCTCACAGATACGCAGTATTTT.

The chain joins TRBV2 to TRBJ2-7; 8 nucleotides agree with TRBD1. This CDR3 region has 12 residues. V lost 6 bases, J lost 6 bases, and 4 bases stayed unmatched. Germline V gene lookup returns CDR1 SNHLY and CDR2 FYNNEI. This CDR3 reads CASSRTGTEQYF. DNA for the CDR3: TGTGCCAGCAGCCGGACAGGGACCGAGCAGTACTTC.

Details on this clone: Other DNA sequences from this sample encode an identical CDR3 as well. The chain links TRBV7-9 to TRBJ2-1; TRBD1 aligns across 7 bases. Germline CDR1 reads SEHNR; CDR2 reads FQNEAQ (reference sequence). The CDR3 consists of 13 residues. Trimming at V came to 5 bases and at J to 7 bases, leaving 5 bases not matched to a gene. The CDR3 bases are TGTGCCAGCAGCCCCCGGGACAGAAATGAGCAGTTCTTC. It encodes CASSPRDRNEQFF.